This TCR beta chain was found in a study of blood T cell repertoires in COVID-19. Study-level information: There were acute and convalescent COVID-19 samples, and they came from the United States, Italy and Spain. T cells, B-cell-depleted T cells, or PBMCs provided the cDNA or gDNA that served as material.

Original handling: Amplifying reference gene primers gave estimates of nucleated cell counts. Sequencing was performed with immunoSEQ multiplex PCR; in TCRdb, only in-frame clones are kept and a portion is missing. That table supplies the V and J calls and clone size; D and trimming were determined from the DNA. The sample has roughly 150,000 clones, around 80% seen once. The germline V gene encodes CDR1 SGHTA and CDR2 FQGNSA. This CDR3 comprises 14 residues. Unmatched junction bases numbered 4, after V lost 3 bases and J lost 3 bases. The receptor's source is a man aged 55-75 years with acute or convalescent COVID-19. Source material: peripheral blood. V is TRBV7-2 and J is TRBJ1-1, with 7 nucleotides matching TRBD1. For the CDR3, the DNA is TGTGCCAGCAGCTTCGGACAGGAATACACTGAAGCTTTCTTT. Protein sequence: CASSFGQEYTEAFF.